One sample yielded the 32 T cell receptor beta chains listed below, sequenced in a study of OX40 agonist ivuxolimab in advanced cancers. Method: immunoSEQ multiplex PCR; TCRdb's copy keeps in-frame clones and lacks some. Of fewer than 110,000 clones listed, around 93% are singletons. Sequenced here: CD4+ or CD8+ T cells sorted from blood, sampled in a trial of the OX40 agonist ivuxolimab. Source of these receptors: an adult with an advanced solid tumor such as melanoma, head and neck, liver or kidney cancer.

The V gene is TRBV7-2, the J gene TRBJ1-1; D might be TRBD1 (6 bases). V shed 5 bases and J shed 0 bases, with 13 bases lying between them. This CDR3 is built from 15 residues. Germline V CDR1 and CDR2: SGHTA, FQGNSA. The CDR3 is CASSPNDRMNTEAFF. Here the CDR3 DNA reads TGTGCCAGCAGCCCGAACGACAGGATGAACACTGAAGCTTTCTTT.

This sequence joins TRBV7-2 and TRBJ2-7; D is possibly TRBD1 (5 bases). The CDR3 spans 14 residues. Germline loops: CDR1 SGHTA, CDR2 FQGNSA. Trimming stripped 5 bases from V and 0 bases from J, with 11 bases between. The CDR3 coding sequence is TGTGCCAGCAGCCGAGACAGTATCTCCTACGAGCAGTACTTC. The encoded protein is CASSRDSISYEQYF.

The gene calls are TRBV9 and TRBJ2-2; 13 bases fit TRBD2. Germline values: CDR1 SGDLS, CDR2 YYNGEE. The CDR3 is made up of 16 amino acids. The ends lost 3 bases at V and 7 bases at J; junction bases unmatched: 6. The CDR3 reads CASSAGLAGADGELFF. The CDR3 nucleotides read TGTGCCAGCAGCGCCGGACTAGCGGGAGCTGACGGGGAGCTGTTTTTT.

The chain links TRBV28 to TRBJ2-7; D is undetermined. Germline V gene lookup returns CDR1 MDHEN and CDR2 SYDVKM. V lost 3 bases and J 2 bases, leaving 17 bases between the germline ends. This CDR3 spans 16 amino acids. CDR3 sequence reads: CASSFGLSTPAYEQYF. Here the CDR3 DNA reads TGTGCCAGCAGTTTTGGGCTGTCTACACCAGCCTACGAGCAGTACTTC.

For this clone: Other DNA sequences of this sample code for an identical CDR3. V usage is TRBV7-2 and J usage is TRBJ1-5, with TRBD1 as a possible D gene (6 bases). Per the germline V gene, CDR1 is SGHTA and CDR2 is FQGNSA. The CDR3 runs 15 residues. V was pared by 1 base and J by 4 bases, with 11 bases between. The CDR3 loop reads CASSLGGLGNQPQHF. CDR3 DNA: TGTGCCAGCAGCTTAGGGGGGCTTGGAAATCAGCCCCAGCATTTT.

J is TRBJ1-5 and V is TRBV6-5, with no clear D. Looked up from germline, CDR1 is MNHEY and CDR2 is SVGAGI. This CDR3 spans 15 amino acids. V shed 6 bases and J shed 4 bases, with 16 bases lying between them. CDR3 protein: CASRSEAASNQPQHF. The CDR3 DNA reads TGTGCCAGCAGGTCTGAAGCGGCTTCAAATCAGCCCCAGCATTTT.

The J gene is TRBJ2-7, the V gene TRBV10-3; 9 nucleotides match TRBD1. The germline gives CDR1 ENHRY, CDR2 SYGVKD. This CDR3 has 17 residues. Trimming at V came to 6 bases and at J to 5 bases, leaving 17 bases not matched to a gene. CDR3 sequence: CAIRGRLRQGVVDEQYF. The CDR3 DNA is TGTGCCATCAGGGGCCGGTTGAGACAGGGGGTCGTGGACGAGCAGTACTTC.

With regard to this clone: Compared with germline, one end of the junction differs, possibly owing to a read error. Here the CDR3 reads CASSSTSDSGELFF. In nucleotides, the CDR3 is TGTGCTAGCAGCTCTACTAGCGATTCCGGGGAGCTGTTTTTT. The chain links TRBV7-7 to TRBJ2-2; 7 bases agree with TRBD2. Germline V CDR1 and CDR2: SSHAT, FNYEAQ (reference sequence). The CDR3 contains 14 residues.

The chain joins TRBV27 to TRBJ2-1; 10 nucleotides match TRBD2. Germline V gives CDR1 MNHEY, CDR2 SMNVEV (reference sequence). The CDR3 has 13 residues. Trimming at V came to 9 bases and at J to 9 bases, leaving 8 bases not matched to a gene. The CDR3 spells CASKGLAYGEQFF. The DNA for the CDR3 is TGTGCCAGTAAGGGACTAGCGTACGGTGAGCAGTTCTTC.

This chain connects TRBV2 to TRBJ2-7; a weak D match, TRBD1 (6 bases). The ends were cut back, 7 bases at V and 2 bases at J, with 15 bases in the middle. From germline, CDR1 is SNHLY and CDR2 FYNNEI. There are 14 residues in the CDR3. CDR3 bases: TGTGCCAGCACGACCTACCGGGACACCTACGAGCAGTACTTC. It codes for CASTTYRDTYEQYF.

This chain joins TRBV12-5 and TRBJ1-1; D gene ambiguous. Germline CDR1 LGHNT, CDR2 FRNRAP. The V gene lost 5 bases and the J gene lost 11 bases, with 9 bases spanning the gap. CDR3 length: 10 amino acids. The CDR3 reads CASGLTRAFF. In DNA form, the CDR3 reads TGTGCTAGTGGTCTCACTCGGGCTTTCTTT. Full variable domain (outside the CDR3, taken from reference TRBV12-5 and TRBJ1-1): DARVTQTPRHKVTEMGQEVTMRCQPILGHNTVFWYRQTMMQGLELLAYFRNRAPLDDSGMPKDRFSAEMPDATLATLKIQPSEPRDSAVYFCASGLTRAFFGQGTRLTVV.

The CDR3 protein is CASTHGVTGELFF. In nucleotides, the CDR3 is TGCGCCAGCACCCACGGGGTCACCGGGGAGCTGTTTTTT. The chain links TRBV10-2 to TRBJ2-2, with TRBD2 as a possible D gene (5 bases). CDR1 is WSHSY and CDR2 is SAAADI in the germline V gene. Between the trimmed V and J ends, which lost 7 bases and 4 bases, there was a span of 10 bases. The CDR3 has 13 residues.

The chain joins TRBV29-1 to TRBJ2-3; no definite D call. V lost 4 bases and J lost 1, with 9 bases in between. The CDR3 is made up of 13 amino acids. The germline gives CDR1 SQVTM, CDR2 ANQGSEA. The CDR3 sequence is CSVAPDGTDTQYF. Here the CDR3 DNA reads TGCAGCGTTGCCCCGGACGGCACAGATACGCAGTATTTT.

This chain connects TRBV30 to TRBJ1-2; possibly TRBD1 for D (6 bases). Trimming stripped 8 bases from V and 2 bases from J, with 24 bases between. This CDR3 is 16 amino acids long. The germline CDR1 and CDR2 sequences are GTSNPN and SVGIG (reference sequence). CDR3 amino acids: CAQRFSWTALNYGYTF. Written as DNA, the CDR3 is TGTGCCCAGCGCTTCAGTTGGACAGCCCTGAACTATGGCTACACCTTC.

The chain has TRBV18 and TRBJ2-7; no firm D call. CDR3 size: 12 residues. V lost 5 bases to trimming and J lost 0 bases, with 5 bases between them. Germline lookup yields CDR1 KGHSH and CDR2 LQKENI. CDR3 protein: CASSDSSYEQYF. For the CDR3, the DNA is TGTGCCAGCTCAGATTCCTCCTACGAGCAGTACTTC.

This chain uses TRBV11-2 with TRBJ1-1; the D is unclear. CDR1 and CDR2 from the germline V gene are SGHAT and FQNNGV. The CDR3 is made up of 12 amino acids. Between the trimmed V and J ends, which lost 2 bases and 5 bases, there was a span of 6 bases. For the CDR3, the DNA is TGTGCCAGCAGCTTAAGGAGAACTGAAGCTTTCTTT. As protein: CASSLRRTEAFF. Full variable domain (outside the CDR3, taken from reference TRBV11-2 and TRBJ1-1): EAGVAQSPRYKIIEKRQSVAFWCNPISGHATLYWYQQILGQGPKLLIQFQNNGVVDDSQLPKDRFSAERLKGVDSTLKIQPAKLEDSAVYLCASSLRRTEAFFGQGTRLTVV.

The rearrangement links TRBV6-5 to TRBJ2-1; D is perhaps TRBD1 or TRBD2 (5 bases each). The V end lost 1 base, the J end lost 3 bases, and 13 bases lay between the germline ends. In germline, CDR1 is MNHEY, CDR2 SVGAGI. The CDR3 has 16 residues. The CDR3 sequence: CASSYYAGTVYNEQFF. CDR3 coding DNA: TGTGCCAGCAGTTACTATGCCGGGACGGTCTACAATGAGCAGTTCTTC.

This clone was recorded a few times. The chain carries TRBV19 and TRBJ1-2, with no clear D. The CDR3 is 13 amino acids. In germline, CDR1 is LNHDA, CDR2 SQIVND (reference sequence). The V end lost 5 bases, the J end lost 7 bases, and 14 bases lay between the germline ends. The CDR3 DNA is TGTGCCAGTAGTTACAGCGTGTGGCCTGGCTACACCTTC. Translation: CASSYSVWPGYTF.

The chain joins TRBV5-1 to TRBJ1-4; possible D gene TRBD1, 5 bases. V lost 7 bases and J 6 bases, leaving 16 bases between the germline ends. The CDR3 has 14 residues. Germline loops: CDR1 SGHRS, CDR2 YFSETQ. DNA for the CDR3: TGCGCCAGCGCCGGGACGAGAGCTGATGAAAAACTGTTTTTT. This encodes CASAGTRADEKLFF.

This sequence joins TRBV25-1 and TRBJ1-4; 7 positions match TRBD1. Germline V gene lookup returns CDR1 MGHDK and CDR2 SYGVNS. Trimming took 8 bases from V and 4 from J; bases not matched to a gene: 7. This CDR3 contains 14 residues. In DNA, the CDR3 is TGTGCCAGCGGTAAGGGACAGCTTAATGAAAAACTGTTTTTT. It codes for CASGKGQLNEKLFF.

The chain carries TRBV25-1 and TRBJ1-2; TRBD1 is a possible D gene (5 bases). Germline CDR1 MGHDK, CDR2 SYGVNS. The CDR3 is 14 amino acids. V was trimmed by 2 bases and J by 2 bases, leaving 9 bases between them. CDR3 in amino acids: CASSEIDRNYGYTF. CDR3 in DNA: TGTGCCAGCAGTGAAATTGACAGAAACTATGGCTACACCTTC.

V gene TRBV6-1 combines with J gene TRBJ2-3, with D uncertain. Germline V gene lookup returns CDR1 MNHNS and CDR2 SASEGT. The CDR3 covers 12 residues. V lost 6 bases and J lost 6, with 10 bases in between. CDR3 protein: CASRPPGDTQYF. In nucleotides, the CDR3 is TGTGCCAGCAGGCCCCCCGGGGATACGCAGTATTTT.

This sequence joins TRBV27 and TRBJ2-3; maybe TRBD2 (6 bases). This CDR3 region has 14 residues. V was cut by 3 bases and J by 6 bases, with 13 bases left in between. Germline V gives CDR1 MNHEY, CDR2 SMNVEV (reference sequence). CDR3 sequence (DNA): TGTGCCAGCAGTTTTGCGGCGGGGTCGGATACGCAGTATTTT. Protein: CASSFAAGSDTQYF.

This clone was detected once. The rearrangement uses TRBV9 and TRBJ2-3, with 9 bases that match TRBD1. V lost 4 bases, J lost 3 bases, and 6 bases stayed unmatched. The CDR3 runs to 15 residues. Looked up from germline, CDR1 is SGDLS and CDR2 is YYNGEE. The CDR3 DNA reads as TGTGCCAGCAGCTCCCGGGACAGGGAAACAGATACGCAGTATTTT. Translated, it gives CASSSRDRETDTQYF.

This rearrangement joins TRBV6-5 to TRBJ2-5; possible D gene TRBD2, 5 bases. V was shortened by 0 bases and J by 2 bases, with 13 bases between the two germline ends. Germline-derived CDR1 and CDR2 are MNHEY and SVGAGI. The CDR3 is 16 amino acids. CDR3 coding DNA: TGTGCCAGCAGTTACTCGACGGTTGGACTGCAAGAGACCCAGTACTTC. Its translation: CASSYSTVGLQETQYF.

V and J are TRBV2 and TRBJ1-4; 7 nucleotides line up with TRBD1. The CDR3 consists of 15 residues. With V trimmed by 2 bases and J by 2 bases, 2 bases remained unmatched. In germline, CDR1 is SNHLY, CDR2 FYNNEI. CDR3 sequence reads: CASSETGVTNEKLFF. CDR3 coding DNA: TGTGCCAGCAGTGAAACAGGGGTTACTAATGAAAAACTGTTTTTT.

J is TRBJ2-5 and V is TRBV5-6; 10 bases line up with TRBD2. The junction had 16 bases not matched to a gene; V was cut back by 5 bases and J by 9 bases. There are 16 residues in the CDR3. Per germline, CDR1 SGHDT and CDR2 YYEEEE. The CDR3 reads CASSLLTLAGYLAQYF. The CDR3 DNA sequence: TGTGCCAGCAGTCTTCTCACACTAGCGGGGTATTTGGCCCAGTACTTC.

The chain uses TRBV9 and TRBJ2-5; 7 bases match TRBD2. The closer fit of TRBJ2-7 to the DNA end suggests the J call may be wrong. Germline lookup yields CDR1 SGDLS and CDR2 YYNGEE. CDR3 length equals 16 residues. CDR3 DNA: TGTGCCAGCAGCGTAGCTGACGGGAGGCCTAGGTACGAGCAGTACTTC. It codes for CASSVADGRPRYEQYF.

The chain uses TRBV19 and TRBJ1-5; possibly TRBD1 for D (6 bases). V lost 6 bases and J lost 0, with 12 bases in between. There are 15 residues in the CDR3. In germline, CDR1 is LNHDA, CDR2 SQIVND (reference sequence). CDR3 DNA: TGTGCCAGTAGAATTCGACAGGATAGCAATCAGCCCCAGCATTTT. The encoded protein is CASRIRQDSNQPQHF. The whole variable domain, filled in from reference TRBV19 and TRBJ1-5, reads DGGITQSPKYLFRKEGQNVTLSCEQNLNHDAMYWYRQDPGQGLRLIYYSQIVNDFQKGDIAEGYSVSREKKESFPLTVTSAQKNPTAFYLCASRIRQDSNQPQHFGDGTRLSIL.

The chain links TRBV12-5 to TRBJ2-2; D is perhaps TRBD2 (5 bases). Trimming removed 0 bases at V and 3 bases at J, with 11 bases between. The CDR3 totals 16 residues. CDR1 and CDR2 from the germline V gene are LGHNT and FRNRAP. In DNA form, the CDR3 reads TGTGCTAGTGGTTTGGTACGGGATCGCCACACCGGGGAGCTGTTTTTT. Encoded protein: CASGLVRDRHTGELFF.

The chain joins TRBV28 to TRBJ2-1, with 11 bases that match TRBD2. With V trimmed by 7 bases and J by 0 bases, 8 bases remained unmatched. Germline lookup yields CDR1 MDHEN and CDR2 SYDVKM. The CDR3 runs to 17 residues. The CDR3 DNA follows: TGTGCCAGCACCGGGGCTAGCGGGAGGAACTCCTACAATGAGCAGTTCTTC. It translates to CASTGASGRNSYNEQFF.

The chain carries TRBV19 and TRBJ2-7; D assignment may be TRBD1 or TRBD2 (5 bases each). Per the germline V gene, CDR1 is LNHDA and CDR2 is SQIVND (reference sequence). The V gene lost 6 bases and the J gene lost 2 bases, with 20 bases spanning the gap. The CDR3 has 16 residues. The CDR3 DNA reads TGTGCCAGTAGCCGAGGGACGGCAGGGCTTCCCTACGAGCAGTACTTC. Protein sequence: CASSRGTAGLPYEQYF.